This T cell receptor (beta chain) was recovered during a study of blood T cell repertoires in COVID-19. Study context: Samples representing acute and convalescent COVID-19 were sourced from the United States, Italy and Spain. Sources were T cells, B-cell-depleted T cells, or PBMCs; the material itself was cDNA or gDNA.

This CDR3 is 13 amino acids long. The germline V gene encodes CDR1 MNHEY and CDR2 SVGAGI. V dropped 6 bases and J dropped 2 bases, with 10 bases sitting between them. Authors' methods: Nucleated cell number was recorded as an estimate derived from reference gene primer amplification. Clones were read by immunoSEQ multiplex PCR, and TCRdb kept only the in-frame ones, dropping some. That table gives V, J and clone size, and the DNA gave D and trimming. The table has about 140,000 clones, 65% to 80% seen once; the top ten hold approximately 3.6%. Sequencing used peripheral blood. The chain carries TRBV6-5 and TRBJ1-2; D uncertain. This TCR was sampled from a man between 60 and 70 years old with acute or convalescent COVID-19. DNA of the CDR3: TGTGCCAGCAGCGTGACTGACAACTATGGCTACACCTTC. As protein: CASSVTDNYGYTF.